The 17 T cell receptor beta chains below were found in one sample sequenced in a study of T-cell memory formation after mild COVID-19. From the 5' RACE reads, TCRdb called clonotypes with MiXCR, one entry per CDR3 protein. Of around 530,000 distinct CDR3 sequences in the sample, roughly 20% were seen once. The specimen sequenced was PBMCs or a T cell subset sorted from them (not recorded which). The receptor source for this set is an adult woman who had mild COVID-19 (a few samples of this study predate the infection). Cell type and time point are not known.

The rearrangement links TRBV19 to TRBJ2-1; 12 nucleotides align to TRBD2. Germline lookup yields CDR1 LNHDA and CDR2 SQIVND (reference sequence). The junction had 8 bases not matched to a gene; V was cut back by 3 bases and J by 5 bases. CDR3 length equals 17 residues. The chain's CDR3 is CASSILGLAGRHNEQFF. CDR3 nucleotide sequence: TGTGCCAGTAGTATTTTGGGACTAGCGGGCCGACACAATGAGCAGTTCTTC.

This clonotype was found a few times. The V gene is TRBV20-1, the J gene TRBJ2-7; TRBD1 matches at 8 bases. The CDR3 loop spans 14 amino acids. Germline V gives CDR1 DFQATT, CDR2 SNEGSKA (reference sequence). The V and J ends lost 8 bases and 0 bases, in that order; junction bases with no gene match: 9. The CDR3 bases are TGCAGTCCCCGGGACAGGATCCTCTCCTACGAGCAGTACTTC. It translates to CSPRDRILSYEQYF.

The CDR3 DNA follows: TGTGCCAGCAGTTACTCGTCGGGACAGTACAATGAGCAGTTCTTC. This encodes CASSYSSGQYNEQFF. The rearrangement joins TRBV6-5 to TRBJ2-1; 7 nucleotides agree with TRBD1. The CDR3 is 15 amino acids. The V segment lost 0 bases and the J segment 4 bases; nucleotides outside the gene matches: 3. Germline CDR1 MNHEY, CDR2 SVGAGI.

The chain's CDR3 is CASSYSGQQETQYF. The CDR3 nucleotides read TGTGCCAGCAGTTACTCGGGCCAGCAAGAGACCCAGTACTTC. The chain is built from TRBV6-6 and TRBJ2-5; D call uncertain. The V end was cut by 0 bases, the J end by 2 bases, with 7 bases between. CDR3 length: 14 residues. In germline, CDR1 is MNHNY, CDR2 SVGAGI (reference sequence).

This clonotype has just a few counts. This chain links TRBV12-3 or TRBV12-4 with TRBJ2-7, with a weak D call TRBD2 (6 bases). V shed 3 bases and J shed 10 bases, with 16 bases lying between them. The CDR3 runs to 13 residues. The DNA for the CDR3 is TGTGCCAGCAGTTTTGGGCCCGGGACTCTTCAGTACTTC. Its protein product is CASSFGPGTLQYF.

The V gene is TRBV25-1, the J gene TRBJ2-3; 8 bases fit TRBD2. The CDR3 is 14 amino acids. Trimming cost V 6 bases and J 6 bases; bases outside gene matches: 8. Germline assignment: CDR1 MGHDK and CDR2 SYGVNS. The CDR3: CASRSRGGRDTQYF. The CDR3 DNA sequence: TGTGCCAGCAGAAGCCGGGGGGGCCGGGATACGCAGTATTTT. The entire variable domain, with the rest obtained from reference TRBV25-1 and TRBJ2-3, is as follows: EADIYQTPRYLVIGTGKKITLECSQTMGHDKMYWYQQDPGMELHLIHYSYGVNSTEKGDLSSESTVSRIRTEHFPLTLESARPSHTSQYLCASRSRGGRDTQYFGPGTRLTVL.

V and J are TRBV12-3 or TRBV12-4 and TRBJ1-2; 7 nucleotides line up with TRBD1. The CDR3 runs to 14 residues. V shed 6 bases and J 0 bases; nucleotides not matched to a gene: 4. The CDR3 DNA reads TGTGCCAGCAGCGGACAGGCTGCTAACTATGGCTACACCTTC. It is translated as CASSGQAANYGYTF.

The gene calls are TRBV12-3 or TRBV12-4 and TRBJ1-5, with no clear D. CDR3 length: 13 amino acids. V dropped 7 bases and J dropped 4 bases, with 11 bases sitting between them. The CDR3 DNA is TGTGCCAGCACTCGAACGATGAATCAGCCCCAGCATTTT. Its protein is CASTRTMNQPQHF.

This clonotype was detected only a few times. The gene calls are TRBV7-2 and TRBJ1-2; no reliable D call. CDR1 and CDR2 from the germline V gene are SGHTA and FQGNSA. The CDR3 consists of 13 residues. V lost 6 bases to trimming and J lost 4 bases, with 12 bases between them. The CDR3, as DNA: TGTGCCAGCAGACTCTTCTCCAGCTATGGCTACACCTTC. Translating gives CASRLFSSYGYTF.

The J gene is TRBJ2-1, the V gene TRBV5-1, with TRBD1 matching 8 bases. Germline CDR1 reads SGHRS; CDR2 reads YFSETQ. This CDR3 is built from 14 residues. The junction had 11 bases not matched to a gene; V was cut back by 9 bases and J by 6 bases. CDR3 sequence: CATKGTGDPNEQFF. The CDR3 DNA is TGCGCCACCAAAGGGACAGGTGACCCCAATGAGCAGTTCTTC.

This chain connects TRBV20-1 to TRBJ1-1; D not certain. Trimming stripped 0 bases from V and 7 bases from J, with 9 bases between. The CDR3 spans 12 residues. Per the germline V gene, CDR1 is DFQATT and CDR2 is SNEGSKA (reference sequence). This CDR3 reads CSARDFYYEAFF. The CDR3, as DNA: TGCAGTGCTAGAGATTTTTATTATGAAGCTTTCTTT.

This clonotype appeared a few times. This sequence joins TRBV20-1 and TRBJ2-7; the D gene is possibly TRBD2 (6 bases). The CDR3 is 10 residues long. The germline V gene has CDR1 DFQATT and CDR2 SNEGSKA (reference sequence). Written as DNA, the CDR3 is TGCAACGGGAGACGCTACGAGCAGTACTTC. Its protein product is CNGRRYEQYF.

The V call is TRBV15, the J call TRBJ1-1; possible D gene TRBD1, 6 bases. The CDR3 runs 13 residues. V was pared by 1 base and J by 11 bases, with 14 bases between. Germline CDR1 LNHNV, CDR2 YYDKDF (reference sequence). CDR3 DNA sequence: TGTGCCACCAGCAGAGCGACAGGATTTGACGCTTTCTTT. This sequence encodes CATSRATGFDAFF.

The rearrangement joins TRBV12-3 or TRBV12-4 to TRBJ1-5; D is ambiguous. Trimming removed 8 bases at V and 8 bases at J, with 13 bases between. The CDR3 loop spans 12 amino acids. The CDR3 region has the DNA TGTGCCAGCCGTAGGCGGCCGGAGCCCCAGCATTTT. Amino acid sequence: CASRRRPEPQHF.

There are many counts of this clonotype. This rearrangement joins TRBV5-4 to TRBJ1-5; the D is unclear. V lost 2 bases and J lost 4, with 4 bases in between. This CDR3 spans 12 amino acids. CDR1 SGHNT and CDR2 YYREEE come from the germline V gene (reference sequence). The CDR3 region has the DNA TGTGCCAGCAGCTTCCCAAATCAGCCCCAGCATTTT. It codes for CASSFPNQPQHF.

This chain connects TRBV27 to TRBJ2-1, with unresolved D. CDR1 and CDR2 from the germline V gene are MNHEY and SMNVEV (reference sequence). Trimming left V 3 bases short and J 8 bases short, with 8 bases between. CDR3 length: 12 residues. In DNA form, the CDR3 reads TGTGCCAGCAGTTTCCCCAGCGATGAGCAGTTCTTC. Encoded protein: CASSFPSDEQFF.

This clonotype was recorded a few times. The rearrangement joins TRBV15 to TRBJ2-7; D is possibly TRBD1 (5 bases). In germline, CDR1 is LNHNV, CDR2 YYDKDF (reference sequence). V gave up 0 bases and J gave up 3 bases, with 12 bases separating them. The CDR3 extends over 15 amino acids. The CDR3 sequence is CATSRDRGWFYEQYF. For the CDR3, the DNA is TGTGCCACCAGCAGAGATAGGGGCTGGTTCTACGAGCAGTACTTC.